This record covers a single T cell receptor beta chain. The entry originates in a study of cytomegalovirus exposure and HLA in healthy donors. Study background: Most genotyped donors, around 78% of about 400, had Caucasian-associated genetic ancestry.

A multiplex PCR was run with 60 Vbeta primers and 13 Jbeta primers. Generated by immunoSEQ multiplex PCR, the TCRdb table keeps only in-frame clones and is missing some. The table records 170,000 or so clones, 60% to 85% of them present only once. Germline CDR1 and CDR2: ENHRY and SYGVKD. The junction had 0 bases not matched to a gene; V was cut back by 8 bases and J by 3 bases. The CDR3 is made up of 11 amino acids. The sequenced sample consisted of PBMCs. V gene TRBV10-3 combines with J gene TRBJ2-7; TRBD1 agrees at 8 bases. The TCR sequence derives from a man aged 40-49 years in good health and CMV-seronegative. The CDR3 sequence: CAIGQGYEQYF. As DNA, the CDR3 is TGTGCCATCGGACAGGGCTACGAGCAGTACTTC.